This T cell receptor (beta chain) was sequenced in a study of early T cells in non-severe SARS-CoV-2 infection. Study background: Chains were not paired, and sequencing was done on bulk RNA from unsorted whole blood. Study conclusions and caveats: Lookups in VDJdb leaned toward anti-spike CD8 responses and missed private and CD4 specificities.

To note about this clonotype: The target antigen is unknown.

Unique molecular identifiers were affixed to single, distinct cDNA molecules. TCRdb reanalysed the 5' RACE reads using MiXCR and keeps one entry per CDR3 protein. Among more than 65,000 distinct CDR3 sequences listed, 9.5% to 15% were seen once. V shed 5 bases and J shed 0 bases, with 11 bases lying between them. The CDR3 has 15 residues. Germline CDR1 SGHAT, CDR2 FQDESV (reference sequence). Sequencing was done on a sample of whole blood. The source is an adult who was a healthcare worker with PCR-confirmed SARS-CoV-2 infection or an uninfected control (not recorded which). The V and J genes are TRBV11-1 and TRBJ2-1; D not resolved. CDR3 sequence (DNA): TGTGCCAGCAGCCTCCTGTTACTCTCCTACAATGAGCAGTTCTTC. It encodes CASSLLLLSYNEQFF.